The present entry profiles one T cell receptor (beta chain) with its context. A much larger clone lies one base from this, so it may be a read error. In this CDR3 the conserved last residue, phenylalanine or tryptophan, is missing, so a read error is likely. Because the CDR3's place on the DNA is in doubt, the DNA is left out and the CDR3 is given as listed by TCRdb. In making diagnoses, clinical symptoms, serum thyroxine and TRAb, thyroid ultrasound and orbital computed tomography were all used. Researchers amplified the TCR beta CDR3 regions from RNA transcripts. RT-PCR in the first round (using the HTBI primer set) targeted the TCR CDR3. TCRdb independently ran MiXCR on the multiplex PCR reads; one entry per CDR3 protein. In the table there are 700,000 to 850,000 distinct CDR3 sequences, about a third of which are singletons. Germline CDR1 and CDR2: SGHTA and FQGNSA. The CDR3 is 8 residues long, ends included.

This sample is drawn from a study of T cells in Graves' hyperthyroidism and ophthalmopathy. The specimen sequenced was blood. The source is a woman between 35 and 50 years old with Graves' hyperthyroidism. This chain links TRBV7-2 with TRBJ2-7. The CDR3 spells CASSPVSL.